Listed below are T cell receptor beta chains from one sample, sequenced in a study of beta chain features in type 1 diabetes. The repertoire was sequenced with immunoSEQ multiplex PCR; TCRdb's copy has only in-frame clones and lacks some. The sample holds hundreds of thousands of clones, around 12% seen once. Material for sequencing was naive CD4+ T cells from blood. The origin of the receptors is a man younger than 30 in good health. Both conserved end residues are part of each CDR3. A D gene is named only where the DNA matches it firmly. Clone size is not always given. Where it is, it says once, few, many or a class for expanded clones.

V	J	size	D	CDR3	DNA
TRBV7-2	TRBJ2-1	.	TRBD1	CASRLRQPGQGAGEQFF	TGTGCCAGCAGGTTACGACAACCGGGACAGGGGGCGGGTGAGCAGTTCTTC
TRBV29-1	TRBJ2-7	many	TRBD1	CSASTGFEQYF	TGCAGCGCCTCGACAGGGTTCGAGCAGTACTTC
TRBV7-2	TRBJ2-3	.	.	CASSLSPSSTDTQYF	TGTGCCAGCAGCCTCAGTCCTTCTAGCACAGATACGCAGTATTTT
TRBV18	TRBJ2-2	.	TRBD1	CASSRTGQTNTGELFF	TGTGCCAGCTCACGCACGGGACAGACGAACACCGGGGAGCTGTTTTTT
TRBV19	TRBJ1-2	.	TRBD1	CASTSTGTGFRNGYTF	TGTGCCAGTACTTCAACCGGGACAGGGTTCAGAAATGGCTACACCTTC
TRBV28	TRBJ1-2	few	.	CASRTGRGNYGYTF	TGTGCCAGCAGAACAGGGCGGGGGAACTATGGCTACACCTTC
TRBV4-2	TRBJ1-6	.	.	CASSQDQGGDSPLHF	TGTGCCAGCAGCCAAGATCAAGGGGGAGATTCACCCCTCCACTTT
TRBV19	TRBJ1-2	.	.	CASSIGAADSSHGYTF	TGTGCCAGTAGTATCGGGGCTGCGGACAGTAGCCATGGCTACACCTTC
TRBV4-2	TRBJ2-1	.	.	CASSQDPLYQGRDEQFF	TGTGCCAGCAGCCAAGATCCCCTCTACCAGGGTCGGGATGAGCAGTTCTTC
TRBV7-9	TRBJ2-7	.	.	CASSLPYPYEQYF	TGTGCCAGCAGCTTGCCCTACCCATACGAGCAGTACTTC
TRBV5-1	TRBJ1-2	.	.	CASSLAAGLNYGYTF	TGCGCCAGCAGCTTGGCCGCGGGCCTCAACTATGGCTACACCTTC
TRBV27	TRBJ1-4	.	.	CASTSQAQSGKLFF	TGTGCCAGCACCAGCCAGGCCCAAAGTGGAAAACTGTTTTTT
TRBV2	TRBJ1-1	few	.	CASSTDPRRTEAFF	TGTGCCAGCAGTACCGACCCCAGGAGGACTGAAGCTTTCTTT
TRBV19	TRBJ1-5	.	.	CASSYSGNSNQPQHF	TGTGCCAGTAGTTATAGCGGTAACAGCAATCAGCCCCAGCATTTT
TRBV14	TRBJ2-1	.	TRBD2	CASSLLAGLYNEQFF	TGTGCCAGCAGCTTACTAGCGGGCCTTTACAATGAGCAGTTCTTC
TRBV4-2	TRBJ2-1	.	.	CASSQEAEFQAYEQFF	TGTGCCAGCAGCCAAGAAGCGGAATTCCAAGCCTATGAGCAGTTCTTC
TRBV7-2	TRBJ1-5	few	TRBD1	CASSSGQSNQPQHF	TGTGCCAGCAGCTCGGGACAGTCCAATCAGCCCCAGCATTTT
TRBV29-1	TRBJ2-7	.	TRBD1	CSAWVQGVSYEQYF	TGCAGCGCTTGGGTACAGGGGGTCTCCTACGAGCAGTACTTC